This T cell receptor beta chain was sequenced during a study of cytomegalovirus exposure and HLA in healthy donors (TCRdb year 2017). Background for the entire study: According to a later analysis, one platform produced both the 120 validation repertoires and the roughly 640 repertoires of the first cohort. To predict cytomegalovirus infection status, the study brought together high-throughput TCR immunosequencing, statistical association of individual TCRs with disease status, and machine learning. The aim of the study was to test whether cataloging public T cell receptors could identify signatures of past pathogen exposure. Along with the 666-subject first cohort, a separate validation cohort of over a hundred different subjects was used. Overall study results and their limits: In vitro tests confirmed that three of the cytomegalovirus-associated TCR beta chains recognize cytomegalovirus antigens. Most TCR sequences were observed very rarely across donors, whereas some public TCRs were present in many individuals. A later analysis lacked HLA typing for the validation cohort, so it scored co-occurrence in that cohort across all 120 or so repertoires. The classifier was reported to diagnose cytomegalovirus status with high specificity and sensitivity in both the original and validation cohorts. Subsequent analysis determined that TCRs grouped into clusters in the first cohort also showed a tendency toward co-occurrence across the 120 or so validation repertoires, and about 94% of cluster scores exceeded 0. The study gave a list of more than 150 TCR beta chains associated with cytomegalovirus. The authors suggested that the approach could potentially be generalized to other disease states and immunological phenotypes.

Libraries were prepared through the immunoSEQ multiplex PCR assay. As for how the authors treated the data: A statistical classification framework was built to diagnose cytomegalovirus status from the catalog of TCR beta chain sequences. TCRdb provides this immuneACCESS table in a form limited to in-frame rearrangements. Some clones are lacking; in checked studies, under half of them reflect an unresolved V gene, and why the rest are absent is not known. The DNA was the basis for D and trimming; V, J and clone size are from that table. The sample records 150,000 to 200,000 clones, about 89% of which are singletons. About 3% of the sample lies in the top ten. At the junction V is shortened by 1 base and J by 2 bases; bases outside the gene matches: 8. Counted from cysteine to phenylalanine, this CDR3 has 16 amino acids. The DNA shown is the 48-base CDR3, in frame from base 1. Taken from the germline V gene, the CDR1 and CDR2 loops are MGHRA and YSYEKL.

A word on this clone: It has no known antigen specificity. Base qualities are not at hand, and no much larger clone is one base apart.

The donors belonged to the validation cohort of about 120 subjects, which was separate from the roughly 670-subject first cohort. Recombination joined TRBV4-1 with TRBJ2-7, with 7 bases in between that match TRBD2. Sequences were obtained from PBMCs. This TCR was recovered from a woman aged 18-35 years in good health and CMV-seropositive. The encoded CDR3 is CASSQAYFAGAYEQYF. The DNA is TGCGCCAGCAGCCAAGCTTATTTTGCGGGGGCCTACGAGCAGTACTTC.